This paragraph covers one T cell receptor (beta chain) sequence. Its target is unknown. In the PCR, 60 Vbeta and 13 Jbeta primers were used. Produced via immunoSEQ multiplex PCR; TCRdb's table is partial and in-frame only. The sample contains around 140,000 clones, approximately 79% of which appear only once. The entry originates in a study of cytomegalovirus exposure and HLA in healthy donors. Study results and caveats: A later look showed TCR association rates differing by HLA locus, highest for DRB1 and lowest for HLA-C. In a later analysis, several top co-occurrence clusters appeared linked to parvovirus B19, influenza, CMV and Epstein-Barr virus. In an earlier analysis, about 90% or about 30%: the productive usage of most TCR beta V segments. The records held CMV serostatus as the only immune exposure information.

Trimming took 3 bases from V and 5 from J; bases not matched to a gene: 11. The CDR3 is made up of 16 amino acids. CDR1 is SNHLY, CDR2 FYNNEI, per germline. The sample taken for sequencing was PBMCs. The sequence derives from a man aged 45-65 years in good health and CMV-seropositive. This chain uses TRBV2 with TRBJ2-5, with 8 bases matching TRBD2. In DNA, the CDR3 is TGTGCCAGCAGTGATTATCCGGCGGGAGGCGGCGAGACCCAGTACTTC. This translates into CASSDYPAGGGETQYF.